Sequencing of this TCR beta chain was carried out in a study of spatial heterogeneity in lung cancer. About the study: Detected beta-chain sequences consistently exceeded alpha-chain sequences. In raw reads, more than 8.5 appearances on average were recorded for each unique TCR and UMI combination.

This clonotype was counted between two and nine times. Antigen: not known. Time point defined: sample taken at primary tumor resection. No cell sorting; template was whole RNA from tumor, lung tissue or PBMC. Study-level findings and limits: Ubiquitous expanded tumor TCRs were seen in blood more at resection than at follow-up.

The CDR3 runs to 16 residues. V lost 4 bases to trimming and J lost 0 bases, with 13 bases between them. Germline-derived CDR1 and CDR2 are LNHDA and SQIVND (reference sequence). Every cDNA TCR molecule received its own unique molecular identifier. TCRdb fed the 5' RACE reads into MiXCR, producing one record per CDR3 protein. The sample has roughly 91,000 distinct CDR3 sequences; roughly a fifth are singletons. The chain carries TRBV19 and TRBJ2-1; D is uncertain. The material was PBMCs, obtained at surgery. This TCR was sampled from a male donor with early-stage non-small cell lung cancer. The CDR3 DNA reads as TGTGCCAGTAGTACCCCGGATCGGACCTCCTACAATGAGCAGTTCTTC. Translated, it gives CASSTPDRTSYNEQFF.